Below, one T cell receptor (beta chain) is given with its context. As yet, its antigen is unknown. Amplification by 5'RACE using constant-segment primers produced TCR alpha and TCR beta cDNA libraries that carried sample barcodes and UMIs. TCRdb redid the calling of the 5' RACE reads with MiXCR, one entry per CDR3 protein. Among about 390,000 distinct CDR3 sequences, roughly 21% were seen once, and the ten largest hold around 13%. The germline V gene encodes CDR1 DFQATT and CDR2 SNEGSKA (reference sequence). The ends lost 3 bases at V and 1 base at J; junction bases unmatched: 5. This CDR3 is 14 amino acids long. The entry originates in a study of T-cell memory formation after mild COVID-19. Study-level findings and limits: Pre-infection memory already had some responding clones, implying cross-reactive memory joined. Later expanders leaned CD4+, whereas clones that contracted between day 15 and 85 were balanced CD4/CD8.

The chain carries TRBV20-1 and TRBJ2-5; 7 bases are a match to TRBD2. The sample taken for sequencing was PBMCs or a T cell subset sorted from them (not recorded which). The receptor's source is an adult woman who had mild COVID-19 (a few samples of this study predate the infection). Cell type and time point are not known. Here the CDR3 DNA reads TGCAGTGCTAGTGAGTGGGAGGGCCAAGAGACCCAGTACTTC. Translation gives CSASEWEGQETQYF.